The clone carrying this T cell receptor beta chain was seen a few times. This sample stems from a study of blood T cell repertoires in COVID-19. Study at large: In each case, the material was cDNA or gDNA derived from T cells, B-cell-depleted T cells, or PBMCs.

Trimming removed 0 bases from V and 5 bases from J, with 10 bases in between. This CDR3 spans 14 amino acids. Germline lookup yields CDR1 SGHTA and CDR2 FQGNSA. Per the original methods: Using reference gene primer amplification, nucleated cell counts were estimated. Using immunoSEQ multiplex PCR, the repertoire was profiled, and TCRdb retains in-frame clones only, with some absent. V, J and clone size are taken as reported in that table, and D and trimming were inferred from the DNA itself. The repertoire holds some 200,000 clones, with 80% to 85% as singletons. The sequence was obtained from a man aged 35-49 years who had recovered from COVID-19. Material for sequencing was PBMCs or T cells enriched from blood (not recorded which). The genes are TRBV7-2 and TRBJ1-1, with D perhaps matching TRBD1 (5 bases). Here the CDR3 reads CASSLALGGTEAFF. The CDR3 DNA is TGTGCCAGCAGCTTAGCTCTGGGGGGAACTGAAGCTTTCTTT.